This is a list of T cell receptor beta chains from one sample in a study of blood T cell repertoires in COVID-19. The data were produced by immunoSEQ multiplex PCR, yet TCRdb's version contains in-frame clones alone and is incomplete. Of fewer than 85,000 clones in the sample, less than 85% were seen once. Sequencing was performed on peripheral blood. Receptors were obtained from a man in his fifties or sixties with acute or convalescent COVID-19. CDR3s include the opening cysteine and the closing phenylalanine or tryptophan. The D gene is left open where the match is weak. For some rows the clone size is stated as once, few or many, or as a class when expanded; others skip it.

TGTGCCACCAGTGCCGGGACAATGAACACCGGGGAGCTGTTTTTT CATSAGTMNTGELFF . TRBJ2-2 . TRBV24-1
TGTGCCAGCAGTGATGCAGGGAGGGGAGATACGCAGTATTTT CASSDAGRGDTQYF TRBD2 TRBJ2-3 . TRBV6-4
TGTGCCTGGAGTCGGGAGAACATGAACACTGAAGCTTTCTTT CAWSRENMNTEAFF . TRBJ1-1 . TRBV30
TGCGCCAGCAGTGATAACACTTACGGGGTTTCCTACAATGAGCAGTTCTTC CASSDNTYGVSYNEQFF . TRBJ2-1 few TRBV10-1
TGTGCCAGCCTCAGGGCCAGCTCTGGGGCCAACGTCCTGACTTTC CASLRASSGANVLTF . TRBJ2-6 . TRBV6-5
TGTGCCAGCAGTCCAGGACTAGCTGCTACGCAGTATTTT CASSPGLAATQYF TRBD2 TRBJ2-3 . TRBV7-3
TGTGCCAGTAGCCCGGACAGGGAAATGGATCAGCCCCAGCATTTT CASSPDREMDQPQHF TRBD1 TRBJ1-5 few TRBV19
TGTGCCAGCAGCCCGAAGGGGGCAGGACAGCCCCAGCATTTT CASSPKGAGQPQHF TRBD1 TRBJ1-5 . TRBV13
TGTGCCAGCAGTGTACGGCGACAGACGAACACCGGGGAGCTGTTTTTT CASSVRRQTNTGELFF . TRBJ2-2 . TRBV2
TGTGCCAGCAGTTACTCGACTAGCGGGAGTGAGCAGTTCTTC CASSYSTSGSEQFF TRBD2 TRBJ2-1 few TRBV6-5
TGTGCCAGCAGCTCCCAGAACAATGAGCAGTTCTTC CASSSQNNEQFF . TRBJ2-1 . TRBV11-3
TGCGCCAGCAGCACCGGACAGTTTAATGAAAAACTGTTTTTT CASSTGQFNEKLFF . TRBJ1-4 many TRBV5-1
TGTGCCAGCAGTTACGCAAGGGAGGGCAATCAGCCCCAGCATTTT CASSYAREGNQPQHF . TRBJ1-5 . TRBV6-6
TGTGCCAGCGGGCAGGCCCAAGGTGACACTGAAGCTTTCTTT CASGQAQGDTEAFF . TRBJ1-1 . TRBV5-5
TGTGCCAGCAGCCCTCCGTCCACACACTACACAGATACGCAGTATTTT CASSPPSTHYTDTQYF . TRBJ2-3 . TRBV5-6
TGTGCCAGCAGCCCGGGTCGGGCGGCGAGGGCTGAAGCTTTCTTT CASSPGRAARAEAFF . TRBJ1-1 . TRBV5-6
TGTGCCACCAGTGATGGGGCTAGCGGGGGGGCCGCAGATACGCAGTATTTT CATSDGASGGAADTQYF TRBD2 TRBJ2-3 . TRBV24-1
TGTGCCAGTACCGCTACTAGCGGGGGGGCTCATACGCAGTATTTT CASTATSGGAHTQYF TRBD2 TRBJ2-3 once TRBV19
TGCGCCAGCGGGACAGGGGGCGCAGATACGCAGTATTTT CASGTGGADTQYF TRBD1 TRBJ2-3 . TRBV5-1
TGTGCCACCGGTGACCCCGTAGCGGGGGATTCCACAGATACGCAGTATTTT CATGDPVAGDSTDTQYF TRBD2 TRBJ2-3 . TRBV24-1